The 26 T cell receptor beta chains in this list originate from one sample, sequenced in a study of blood T cell repertoires in COVID-19. Data came from immunoSEQ multiplex PCR; TCRdb stores just in-frame clones and leaves some out. In the table there are around 60,000 clones, nearly 90% of which are singletons. Sequencing was performed on peripheral blood. The receptors shown here come from a man aged 65-85 years with acute or convalescent COVID-19.

The chain uses TRBV7-3 and TRBJ2-7, with D possibly being TRBD1 (5 bases). The CDR3 is 12 amino acids. Germline V CDR1 and CDR2: SGHTA, FQGTGA. V dropped 4 bases and J dropped 6 bases, with 10 bases sitting between them. The CDR3 here is CASSSPGREQYF. CDR3 DNA: TGTGCCAGCAGCTCGCCAGGGCGCGAGCAGTACTTC.

This clone was picked up one time. The rearrangement links TRBV3-1 (or the pseudogene TRBV3-2) to TRBJ2-3, with 7 bases identical to TRBD1. V lost 1 base to trimming and J lost 0 bases; unmatched junction nucleotides: 7. CDR3 length: 17 residues. CDR1 is LGHDT, CDR2 YNNKEL, per germline (reference sequence). The CDR3, as DNA: TGTGCCAGCAGCCAAGGGGGGACAGCCGGAAGCACAGATACGCAGTATTTT. It codes for CASSQGGTAGSTDTQYF.

The gene calls are TRBV24-1 and TRBJ1-5; D is uncertain. CDR1 is KGHDR and CDR2 is SFDVKD in the germline V gene. Trimming removed 1 base from V and 0 bases from J, with 9 bases in between. The CDR3 is 16 amino acids. CDR3 coding DNA: TGTGCCACCAGTGATTTCACGGGGTATAGCAATCAGCCCCAGCATTTT. Its protein is CATSDFTGYSNQPQHF.

The CDR3, as DNA: TGTGCCAGCAGCGGGGCCGGGACAAAGGGGGAGACCCAGTACTTC. It codes for CASSGAGTKGETQYF. V usage is TRBV5-4 and J usage is TRBJ2-5; tentatively, D is TRBD1 (6 bases). The CDR3 is 15 amino acids. V lost 4 bases, J lost 5 bases, and 18 bases lay in between. Germline V gene data show CDR1 as SGHNT and CDR2 as YYREEE (reference sequence).

The chain has TRBV2 and TRBJ1-6, with D possibly TRBD1 on 6 matching bases. The CDR3 runs 13 residues. Germline V gives CDR1 SNHLY, CDR2 FYNNEI. V shed 7 bases and J shed 6 bases, with 10 bases lying between them. The CDR3 sequence: CASTKDSNSPLHF. CDR3 in DNA: TGTGCCAGCACCAAGGACAGTAATTCACCCCTCCACTTT.

This clone came up once. The V gene is TRBV6-5, the J gene TRBJ1-3, with D perhaps matching TRBD1 (6 bases). Between the trimmed V and J ends, which lost 6 bases and 3 bases, there was a span of 12 bases. This CDR3 comprises 14 residues. Germline V gene data show CDR1 as MNHEY and CDR2 as SVGAGI. The DNA for the CDR3 is TGTGCCAGCAGGATCCCGGGACATGGAAACACCATATATTTT. Protein sequence: CASRIPGHGNTIYF.

The chain recombines TRBV9 with TRBJ1-1; 7 bases are a match to TRBD1. Trimming cost V 2 bases and J 7 bases; bases outside gene matches: 8. Germline CDR1 reads SGDLS; CDR2 reads YYNGEE. This CDR3 spans 14 amino acids. In DNA form, the CDR3 reads TGTGCCAGCAGCGTTTTACCGAACAGGGGTGAAGCTTTCTTT. It translates to CASSVLPNRGEAFF.

This clone was counted a single time. V usage is TRBV2 and J usage is TRBJ2-1; 7 positions agree with TRBD1. Germline V CDR1 and CDR2: SNHLY, FYNNEI. The CDR3 loop spans 15 amino acids. Trimming cost V 4 bases and J 4 bases; bases outside gene matches: 7. CDR3 nucleotide sequence: TGTGCCAGCAGTGCTAGGGGGCAGGTATACAATGAGCAGTTCTTC. Its translation: CASSARGQVYNEQFF.

CDR3 loop: CASSLADYGYTF. CDR3 DNA sequence: TGCGCCAGCAGCTTGGCGGACTATGGCTACACCTTC. The chain is built from TRBV5-1 and TRBJ1-2, with D uncertain. The germline V gene has CDR1 SGHRS and CDR2 YFSETQ. V was pared by 0 bases and J by 3 bases, with 3 bases between. CDR3 length: 12 amino acids.

This clone occurred once. This chain connects TRBV20-1 to TRBJ1-4; no clear D. The length of the CDR3 is 11 residues. Looked up from germline, CDR1 is DFQATT and CDR2 is SNEGSKA (reference sequence). V lost 3 bases and J 8 bases, leaving 7 bases between the germline ends. This CDR3 is CSASEREKLFF. The CDR3 coding sequence is TGCAGTGCTAGTGAGAGAGAAAAACTGTTTTTT.

The chain joins TRBV7-9 to TRBJ2-3; 10 nucleotides match TRBD2. Germline trimming cut 2 bases from V and 2 bases from J; bases unmatched to any gene: 4. This CDR3 spans 16 amino acids. The germline V gene has CDR1 SEHNR and CDR2 FQNEAQ (reference sequence). CDR3 residues: CASSLSSGGPTDTQYF. The CDR3 bases are TGTGCCAGCAGCTTAAGTAGCGGGGGGCCCACAGATACGCAGTATTTT.

The V and J genes are TRBV9 and TRBJ1-1; possible D gene TRBD1, 6 bases. Germline V gives CDR1 SGDLS, CDR2 YYNGEE. The CDR3 covers 16 residues. V was cut by 0 bases and J by 2 bases, with 14 bases left in between. The DNA of the CDR3 is TGTGCCAGCAGCGTAGTAGTCAGGGGACCTAACACTGAAGCTTTCTTT. Translating it yields CASSVVVRGPNTEAFF.

V usage is TRBV4-3 and J usage is TRBJ1-5; unclear D gene. The CDR3 totals 15 residues. Trimming stripped 1 base from V and 3 bases from J, with 10 bases between. CDR1 LGHNA and CDR2 YSLEER come from the germline V gene. In DNA, the CDR3 is TGCGCCAGCAGCCAAGGGTACAGCATCAATCAGCCCCAGCATTTT. This translates into CASSQGYSINQPQHF.

The chain employs TRBV4-1 and TRBJ2-5; the match to TRBD2 covers 9 bases. The CDR3 covers 17 residues. The V and J ends lost 0 bases and 5 bases, in that order; junction bases with no gene match: 10. Germline-derived CDR1 and CDR2 are MGHRA and YSYEKL. CDR3 bases: TGCGCCAGCAGCCAAGATCCCGGTGCGGGGGGGCGGGAGACCCAGTACTTC. Translation: CASSQDPGAGGRETQYF.

The chain combines TRBV7-8 with TRBJ1-1; D is perhaps TRBD1 (5 bases). Germline values: CDR1 SGHVS, CDR2 FQNEAQ. The V end lost 2 bases, the J end lost 5 bases, and 15 bases lay between the germline ends. The CDR3 length is 15 residues. In DNA, the CDR3 is TGTGCCAGCAGCTTATACCCCCGCGGGGGGACTGAAGCTTTCTTT. This gives the protein CASSLYPRGGTEAFF.

J is TRBJ2-7 and V is TRBV5-1, with D possibly TRBD1 on 6 matching bases. Germline V gives CDR1 SGHRS, CDR2 YFSETQ. The CDR3 totals 14 residues. V was trimmed by 4 bases and J by 1 base, leaving 12 bases between them. As DNA, the CDR3 is TGCGCCAGCAGCCCAAGGACAGAGTCCTACGAGCAGTACTTC. It yields the protein CASSPRTESYEQYF.

V is TRBV19 and J is TRBJ2-1, with TRBD2 as a possible D gene (7 bases). Trimming pared 1 base from V and 8 bases from J, leaving 15 bases between. This CDR3 region has 15 residues. Per the germline V gene, CDR1 is LNHDA and CDR2 is SQIVND (reference sequence). The CDR3 spells CASSIVGGRSDEQFF. CDR3 nucleotide sequence: TGTGCCAGTAGTATAGTGGGGGGGCGCTCGGATGAGCAGTTCTTC. Using reference TRBV19 and TRBJ2-1 for the parts outside the CDR3, the full variable domain is DGGITQSPKYLFRKEGQNVTLSCEQNLNHDAMYWYRQDPGQGLRLIYYSQIVNDFQKGDIAEGYSVSREKKESFPLTVTSAQKNPTAFYLCASSIVGGRSDEQFFGPGTRLTVL.

This clone was seen a few times. The rearrangement links TRBV6-2 or TRBV6-3 to TRBJ1-2; TRBD1 matches 7 bases. Germline V gene lookup returns CDR1 MNHEY and CDR2 SVGEGT. V lost 2 bases to trimming and J lost 13 bases; unmatched junction nucleotides: 4. CDR3 length equals 11 residues. The chain's CDR3 is CASSYGGQRTF. The CDR3 nucleotides are TGTGCCAGCAGTTACGGGGGACAGCGCACCTTC.

This chain uses TRBV24-1 with TRBJ1-5, with TRBD1 as a possible D gene (5 bases). Trimming shortened V by 3 bases and J by 1 base, and 9 bases separated the two germline ends. The germline V gene encodes CDR1 KGHDR and CDR2 SFDVKD. CDR3 length: 15 residues. The CDR3 DNA reads TGTGCCACCAGTGATGGGGCGACAAGCAATCAGCCCCAGCATTTT. It yields the protein CATSDGATSNQPQHF.

The gene calls are TRBV9 and TRBJ1-3; D is unresolved. Trimming cost V 3 bases and J 0 bases, with 13 bases left between them. The CDR3 runs 16 residues. Germline loops: CDR1 SGDLS, CDR2 YYNGEE. For the CDR3, the DNA is TGTGCCAGCAGCGCGAGCCGAGGAGTCTCTGGAAACACCATATATTTT. Amino acid sequence: CASSASRGVSGNTIYF.

The rearrangement links TRBV5-1 to TRBJ2-1, with D tentatively TRBD2 (6 bases). This CDR3 spans 15 amino acids. With 2 bases removed from V and 8 bases from J, the gap between germline ends came to 17 bases. CDR1 SGHRS and CDR2 YFSETQ come from the germline V gene. CDR3 nucleotides: TGCGCCAGCAGCTTTATCCCGACTAGTTTCGATGAGCAGTTCTTC. Translating it yields CASSFIPTSFDEQFF. Full variable domain (rest looked up from reference TRBV5-1 and TRBJ2-1): KAGVTQTPRYLIKTRGQQVTLSCSPISGHRSVSWYQQTPGQGLQFLFEYFSETQRNKGNFPGRFSGRQFSNSRSEMNVSTLELGDSALYLCASSFIPTSFDEQFFGPGTRLTVL.

In DNA, the CDR3 is TGTGCCAGCAGCTGGACAGGGAGCTCCTACGAGCAGTACTTC. It yields the protein CASSWTGSSYEQYF. The chain couples TRBV5-6 to TRBJ2-7, with 8 nucleotides matching TRBD1. In germline, CDR1 is SGHDT, CDR2 YYEEEE. The CDR3 consists of 14 residues. The trim removed 3 bases at V and 0 bases at J, leaving 2 bases unmatched.

The V gene is TRBV7-9, the J gene TRBJ2-3; 8 nucleotides align to TRBD1. Losses at the gene ends were 4 bases for V and 2 bases for J; bases not matched to a gene: 5. There are 15 residues in the CDR3. The germline gives CDR1 SEHNR, CDR2 FQNEAQ (reference sequence). The CDR3 sequence is CASSSSGGPTDTQYF. The CDR3 DNA reads TGTGCCAGCAGCTCGTCAGGGGGCCCCACAGATACGCAGTATTTT.

As DNA, the CDR3 is TGTGCCAGCAGTTTGGTTAACAGGGGGTGGTCTGGCTACACCTTC. Translation: CASSLVNRGWSGYTF. The V and J genes are TRBV28 and TRBJ1-2; 8 bases agree with TRBD1. Germline V gene lookup returns CDR1 MDHEN and CDR2 SYDVKM. V was pared by 3 bases and J by 7 bases, with 10 bases of the junction left unmatched. The CDR3 is 15 amino acids.

The rearrangement joins TRBV25-1 to TRBJ2-7, with D possibly TRBD1 on 5 matching bases. Germline CDR1 MGHDK, CDR2 SYGVNS. V lost 4 bases to trimming and J lost 1 base, with 11 bases between them. The CDR3 totals 14 residues. CDR3 region: CASSATRQSYEQYF. The CDR3 DNA sequence: TGTGCCAGCAGTGCAACCCGACAGTCCTACGAGCAGTACTTC.

The V call is TRBV5-4, the J call TRBJ2-5, with D possibly matching TRBD1 (5 bases). The CDR3 consists of 15 residues. Germline V gene data show CDR1 as SGHNT and CDR2 as YYREEE (reference sequence). Trimming removed 1 base from V and 1 base from J, with 11 bases in between. This chain's CDR3 is CASSLTPGFQETQYF. For the CDR3, the DNA is TGTGCCAGCAGCTTGACCCCAGGGTTCCAAGAGACCCAGTACTTC.